The T cell receptor (beta chain) described here comes from a study of response to subunit inactivated influenza vaccine. CDR1 is SGHRS, CDR2 YFSETQ, per germline. CDR3 length equals 17 residues. The trim removed 2 bases at V and 5 bases at J, leaving 10 bases unmatched. TCRdb fed the RT-PCR reads into MiXCR, producing one record per CDR3 protein. This sample has fewer than 750,000 distinct CDR3 sequences, with 14% found just once. This clonotype was observed a few times. Its antigen is not identified. The study, taken as a whole, reports: A suggestion made by the authors is that each seasonal influenza vaccination recruits few new T cells.

The rearrangement uses TRBV5-1 and TRBJ2-3, with 11 bases aligning to TRBD2. The source was PBMCs from blood, collected approximately 12 days after vaccination. The sequence was collected from a man aged 50 or older who received an inactivated influenza vaccine. CDR3 sequence reads: CASSFGNSGGAGDTQYF. Written as DNA, the CDR3 is TGCGCCAGCAGCTTTGGGAATAGCGGGGGGGCCGGAGATACGCAGTATTTT.